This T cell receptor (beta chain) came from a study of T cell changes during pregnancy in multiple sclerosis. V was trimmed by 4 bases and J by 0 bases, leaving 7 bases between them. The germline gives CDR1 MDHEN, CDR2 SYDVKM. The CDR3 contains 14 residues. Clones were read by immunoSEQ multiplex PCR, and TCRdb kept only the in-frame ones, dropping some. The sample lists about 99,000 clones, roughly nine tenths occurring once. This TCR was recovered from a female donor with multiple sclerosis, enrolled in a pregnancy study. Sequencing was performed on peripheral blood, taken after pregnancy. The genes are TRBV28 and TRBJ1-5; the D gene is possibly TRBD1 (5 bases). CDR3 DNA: TGTGCCAGCAGTTCGGGGGGTAGCAATCAGCCCCAGCATTTT. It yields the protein CASSSGGSNQPQHF.